The 10 T cell receptor beta chains in this list originate from one sample, sequenced in a study of T cell repertoires in cytomegalovirus infection. TCRdb fed the reads into MiXCR, producing one record per CDR3 protein. The sample comprises approximately 490,000 distinct CDR3 sequences, about 11% of which are singletons, and about 9.4% rests with the top ten. Sequenced material: PBMCs. The origin of the receptors is a human donor in good health (CMV status not recorded). Some clones in this sample may be carry-over from other donors' samples.

About this clonotype: A read error may explain this, as a much larger clone is one base away. The chain links TRBV20-1 to TRBJ2-7, with D perhaps matching TRBD2 (6 bases). Germline V lookup: CDR1 DFQATT, CDR2 SNEGSKA (reference sequence). CDR3 length equals 13 residues. The CDR3 region is CRPQAGSSYVQYF. The CDR3 DNA sequence: TGCAGACCCCAAGCCGGGAGCTCCTACGTGCAGTACTTC.

The chain employs TRBV15 and TRBJ1-6; D is undetermined. In germline, CDR1 is LNHNV, CDR2 YYDKDF (reference sequence). This CDR3 is 14 amino acids long. Trimming took off 0 bases at V and 6 bases at J, with 6 bases between the two ends. The DNA for the CDR3 is TGTGCCACCAGCAGAGATGGCGGTAATTCACCCCTCCACTTT. Translation gives CATSRDGGNSPLHF.

The V and J genes are TRBV9 and TRBJ2-1; 10 positions match TRBD1. There are 16 residues in the CDR3. Germline CDR1 is SGDLS and CDR2 is YYNGEE. The V segment lost 4 bases and the J segment 2 bases; nucleotides outside the gene matches: 6. This CDR3 is CASSLGQGKPYNEQFF. CDR3 DNA: TGTGCCAGCAGCTTGGGACAGGGGAAACCCTACAATGAGCAGTTCTTC.

The chain uses TRBV27 and TRBJ2-2; D perhaps matches TRBD1 (5 bases). CDR1 is MNHEY, CDR2 SMNVEV, per germline (reference sequence). This CDR3 spans 15 amino acids. The V and J ends lost 6 bases and 4 bases respectively, with 15 bases between them. CDR3 in amino acids: CASRRGSWGTGELFF. The CDR3 DNA reads TGTGCCAGCAGAAGGGGATCGTGGGGCACCGGGGAGCTGTTTTTT.

This clonotype was counted many times. The V gene is TRBV5-1, the J gene TRBJ2-1; 15 nucleotides agree with TRBD2. The CDR3 loop spans 20 amino acids. Germline V lookup: CDR1 SGHRS, CDR2 YFSETQ. V was pared by 3 bases and J by 1 base, with 11 bases of the junction left unmatched. The CDR3, as DNA: TGCGCCAGCAGCTCGAAGGGACTAGCGGGGGGCCCGAGTTCCTACAATGAGCAGTTCTTC. This codes for CASSSKGLAGGPSSYNEQFF.

This clonotype occurred a few times. V and J are TRBV20-1 and TRBJ2-3; 12 bases are shared with TRBD2. The V gene's germline CDR1 is DFQATT and CDR2 SNEGSKA (reference sequence). There are 16 residues in the CDR3. The junction had 9 bases not matched to a gene; V was cut back by 3 bases and J by 5 bases. DNA of the CDR3: TGCAGTGCTAGTCCTCGACTAGCGGGAGTGGAAGATACGCAGTATTTT. The encoded protein is CSASPRLAGVEDTQYF.

This clonotype was seen many times. The chain recombines TRBV7-6 with TRBJ1-1; D gene uncertain. Germline CDR1 SGHVS, CDR2 FNYEAQ. V lost 2 bases and J 2 bases, leaving 12 bases between the germline ends. The CDR3 totals 15 residues. The CDR3 here is CASSLFTAVNTEAFF. CDR3 coding DNA: TGTGCCAGCAGCTTATTCACCGCGGTAAACACTGAAGCTTTCTTT.

The chain combines TRBV9 with TRBJ2-3; 9 bases fit TRBD1. Germline V CDR1 and CDR2: SGDLS, YYNGEE. The CDR3 is 17 residues long. Unmatched junction bases numbered 12, after V lost 2 bases and J lost 5 bases. The CDR3 spells CASSVPLRTGEKDTQYF. The CDR3 bases are TGTGCCAGCAGCGTCCCCCTCCGGACAGGGGAGAAAGATACGCAGTATTTT.

This clonotype was recorded many times. The CDR3 sequence is CASRGAGEGETQYF. CDR3 DNA: TGTGCCAGCAGGGGAGCGGGAGAAGGAGAGACCCAGTACTTC. The chain has TRBV27 and TRBJ2-5; 8 bases match TRBD2. Germline-derived CDR1 and CDR2 are MNHEY and SMNVEV (reference sequence). With V trimmed by 6 bases and J by 4 bases, 7 bases remained unmatched. The CDR3 sequence is 14 residues long.

Here the CDR3 reads CASRSLEGYQETQYF. The CDR3 region has the DNA TGTGCCAGCAGGTCACTAGAGGGGTACCAAGAGACCCAGTACTTC. The chain is built from TRBV11-2 and TRBJ2-5; perhaps D is TRBD1 or TRBD2 (5 bases each). CDR1 SGHAT and CDR2 FQNNGV come from the germline V gene. The CDR3 runs 15 residues. V lost 6 bases and J lost 0, with 14 bases in between.